This T cell receptor beta chain was documented in a study of T cells in pancreatic ductal adenocarcinoma. Regarding the study as a whole: Comparisons of tumor and blood clonality may show falsely lower tumor diversity. Blood had more productive templates and around 8-fold more unique clonotypes than tumor.

Profiled with immunoSEQ multiplex PCR; TCRdb holds only in-frame clones, not every one. Among 8,500 to 9,500 clones listed, over 55% were seen once. This CDR3 is built from 15 residues. The V gene's germline CDR1 is MDHEN and CDR2 SYDVKM. V was pared by 6 bases and J by 0 bases, with 6 bases of the junction left unmatched. The selected patients with pancreatic ductal adenocarcinoma had surgery but no neoadjuvant therapy. This clone was seen only once. The antigen remains unidentified. Specimen: pancreatic tumor tissue. This clonotype was obtained from a human donor with pancreatic ductal adenocarcinoma. J is TRBJ1-2 and V is TRBV28; 8 bases align to TRBD1. CDR3 loop: CASRRDRNPNYGYTF. The DNA for the CDR3 is TGTGCCAGCAGGCGGGACAGGAACCCTAACTATGGCTACACCTTC.